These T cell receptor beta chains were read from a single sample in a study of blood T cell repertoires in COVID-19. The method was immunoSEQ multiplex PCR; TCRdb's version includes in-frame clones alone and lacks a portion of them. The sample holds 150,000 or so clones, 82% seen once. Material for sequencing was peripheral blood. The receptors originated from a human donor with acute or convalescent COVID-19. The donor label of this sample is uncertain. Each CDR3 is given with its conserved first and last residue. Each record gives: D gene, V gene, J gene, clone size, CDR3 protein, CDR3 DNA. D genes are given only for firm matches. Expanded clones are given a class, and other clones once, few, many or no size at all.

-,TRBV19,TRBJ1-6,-,CASSILDSRSYNSPLHF,TGTGCCAGTAGTATCTTGGACAGCCGCTCCTATAATTCACCCCTCCACTTT
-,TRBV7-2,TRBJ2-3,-,CASSLARGGRDTQYF,TGTGCCAGCAGCTTAGCGAGGGGGGGAAGAGATACGCAGTATTTT
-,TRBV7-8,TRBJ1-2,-,CASSLDENYGYTF,TGTGCCAGCAGCTTAGACGAGAACTATGGCTACACCTTC
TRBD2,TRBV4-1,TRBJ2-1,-,CASSQVFAGGYNEQFF,TGCGCCAGCAGCCAAGTATTTGCGGGGGGCTACAATGAGCAGTTCTTC
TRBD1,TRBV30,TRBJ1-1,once,CAWSSPSGGQGAEAFF,TGTGCCTGGAGCTCACCCTCAGGGGGCCAAGGGGCTGAAGCTTTCTTT
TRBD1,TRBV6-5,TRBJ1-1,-,CASSRQGGSTEAFF,TGTGCCAGCAGTAGACAGGGGGGGAGCACTGAAGCTTTCTTT
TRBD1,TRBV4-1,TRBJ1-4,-,CASSQDRRGTGGEGTNEKLFF,TGCGCCAGCAGCCAAGATCGACGGGGGACAGGGGGAGAGGGGACTAATGAAAAACTGTTTTTT
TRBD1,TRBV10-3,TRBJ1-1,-,CAISDRDRGHDTEAFF,TGTGCCATCAGTGACCGGGACAGGGGTCATGACACTGAAGCTTTCTTT
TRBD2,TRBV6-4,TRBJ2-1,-,CARKPGTSGGRYNEQFF,TGTGCCAGGAAACCCGGGACTAGCGGGGGGCGTTACAATGAGCAGTTCTTC
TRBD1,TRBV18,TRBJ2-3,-,CASRSGTGTSTDTQYF,TGTGCCAGTCGTTCCGGGACAGGGACTAGCACAGATACGCAGTATTTT
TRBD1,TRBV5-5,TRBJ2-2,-,CASSSGGSVGTGELFF,TGTGCCAGCAGTTCAGGGGGCTCCGTGGGCACCGGGGAGCTGTTTTTT
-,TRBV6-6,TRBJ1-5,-,CASSYARGGQPQHF,TGTGCCAGCAGTTACGCCAGGGGCGGACAGCCCCAGCATTTT
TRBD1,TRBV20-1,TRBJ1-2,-,CITTGDYGYTF,TGCATCACTACAGGGGACTATGGCTACACCTTC
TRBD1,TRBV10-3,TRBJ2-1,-,CAISGAGTGDNEQFF,TGTGCCATCAGTGGTGCCGGGACAGGGGACAATGAGCAGTTCTTC
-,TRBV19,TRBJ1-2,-,CASSFPGLNYGYTF,TGTGCCAGTAGTTTCCCAGGCCTTAACTATGGCTACACCTTC
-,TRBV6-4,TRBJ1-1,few,CASRGYQFSLEAFF,TGTGCCAGCAGAGGCTATCAATTTAGCCTTGAAGCTTTCTTT
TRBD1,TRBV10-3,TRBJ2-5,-,CAISSDRGSRETQYF,TGTGCCATCAGTTCCGACAGGGGGTCTCGAGAGACCCAGTACTTC
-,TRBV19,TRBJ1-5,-,CASSKEQGRRDQPQHF,TGTGCCAGTAGTAAAGAACAGGGTCGTCGAGATCAGCCCCAGCATTTT
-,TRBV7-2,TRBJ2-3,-,CASSLDLTTDTQYF,TGTGCCAGCAGCTTAGATCTAACGACAGATACGCAGTATTTT
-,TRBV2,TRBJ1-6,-,CASVTPGQLKESPLHF,TGTGCCAGCGTCACTCCGGGACAACTGAAAGAATCACCCCTCCACTTT
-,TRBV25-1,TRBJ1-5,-,CASSEPGDQPQHF,TGTGCCAGCAGTGAGCCCGGAGATCAGCCCCAGCATTTT
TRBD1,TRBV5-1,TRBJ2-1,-,CASSLDGQGGNEQFF,TGCGCCAGCAGCTTGGATGGACAGGGTGGAAATGAGCAGTTCTTC
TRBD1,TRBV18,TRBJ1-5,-,CASSLGTAENQPQHF,TGTGCCAGCTCACTTGGGACAGCCGAAAATCAGCCCCAGCATTTT
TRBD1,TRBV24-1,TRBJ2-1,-,CATSDRQGGSYNEQFF,TGTGCCACCAGTGATAGACAGGGGGGGTCCTACAATGAGCAGTTCTTC
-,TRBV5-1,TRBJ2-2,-,CASSLGYNTGELFF,TGCGCCAGCAGCTTGGGCTACAACACCGGGGAGCTGTTTTTT
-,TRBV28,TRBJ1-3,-,CASSSPLGNTIYF,TGTGCCAGCAGTTCCCCCCTGGGAAACACCATATATTTT
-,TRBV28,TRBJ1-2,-,CASSLAGGYGYTF,TGTGCCAGCAGTTTGGCAGGAGGCTATGGCTACACCTTC
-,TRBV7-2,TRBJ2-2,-,CASSLRTRVNVGELFF,TGTGCCAGCAGCTTACGGACAAGGGTGAATGTCGGGGAGCTGTTTTTT
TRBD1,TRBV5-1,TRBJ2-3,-,CASSTDRATDTQYF,TGCGCCAGCAGCACCGACAGGGCGACAGATACGCAGTATTTT
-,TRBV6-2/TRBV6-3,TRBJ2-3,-,CASSPPPGRGPIDTQYF,TGTGCCAGCAGTCCCCCCCCGGGGCGGGGGCCAATAGATACGCAGTATTTT
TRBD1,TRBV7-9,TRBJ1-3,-,CASSRTGTGNTIYF,TGTGCCAGCAGCCGGACAGGCACTGGAAACACCATATATTTT
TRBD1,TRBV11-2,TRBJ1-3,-,CASSLHRGTGNTIYF,TGTGCCAGCAGCTTACACAGGGGGACTGGAAACACCATATATTTT
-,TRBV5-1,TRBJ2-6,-,CASRPAMTSGANVLTF,TGCGCCAGCCGCCCCGCAATGACATCTGGGGCCAACGTCCTGACTTTC
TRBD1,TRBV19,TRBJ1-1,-,CASRGGTADLNTEAFF,TGTGCCAGTAGGGGTGGGACAGCGGACCTGAACACTGAAGCTTTCTTT
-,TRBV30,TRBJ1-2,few,CAWSPWTADYGYTF,TGTGCCTGGAGTCCCTGGACTGCCGACTATGGCTACACCTTC
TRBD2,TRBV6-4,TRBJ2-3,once,CASRLSGGQEDTQYF,TGTGCCAGCAGGCTTAGCGGGGGGCAGGAAGATACGCAGTATTTT
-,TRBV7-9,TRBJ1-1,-,CASSLIFARDLRSAFF,TGTGCCAGCAGCTTAATCTTTGCGCGGGATTTGAGATCGGCTTTCTTT
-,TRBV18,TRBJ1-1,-,CASSPNVRGGDTEAFF,TGTGCCAGCTCACCGAACGTACGGGGAGGGGACACTGAAGCTTTCTTT
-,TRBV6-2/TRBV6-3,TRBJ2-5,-,CASSYSRVETQYF,TGTGCCAGCAGTTACAGTAGAGTGGAGACCCAGTACTTC
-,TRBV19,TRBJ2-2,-,CASSIGSIGVANTGELFF,TGTGCCAGTAGTATAGGTTCTATTGGAGTCGCGAACACCGGGGAGCTGTTTTTT
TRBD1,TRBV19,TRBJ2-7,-,CASSGSLGTGGTYEQYF,TGTGCCAGTAGCGGTTCCCTCGGGACAGGGGGTACCTACGAGCAGTACTTC
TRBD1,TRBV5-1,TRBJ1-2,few,CASSPLSWDREGYTF,TGCGCCAGCAGCCCTCTATCGTGGGACAGGGAAGGCTACACCTTC
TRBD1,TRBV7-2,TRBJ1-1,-,CASSRTGPTEAFF,TGTGCCAGCAGCAGGACAGGGCCAACTGAAGCTTTCTTT
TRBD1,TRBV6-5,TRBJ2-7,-,CASRGPDRGAYEQYF,TGTGCCAGCAGGGGACCCGACAGGGGGGCTTACGAGCAGTACTTC
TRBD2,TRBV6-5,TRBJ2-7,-,CASRGGTSGAYEQYF,TGTGCCAGCAGGGGCGGGACTAGCGGGGCCTACGAGCAGTACTTC
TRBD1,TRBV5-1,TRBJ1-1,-,CASSLDGDRGTEAFF,TGCGCCAGCAGCTTGGATGGCGACAGGGGCACTGAAGCTTTCTTT
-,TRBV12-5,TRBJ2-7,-,CASGLSNEQYF,TGTGCTAGTGGTTTGTCCAACGAGCAGTACTTC
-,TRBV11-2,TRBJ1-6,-,CASSPEAYNSPLHF,TGTGCCAGCAGCCCGGAGGCCTATAATTCACCCCTCCACTTT